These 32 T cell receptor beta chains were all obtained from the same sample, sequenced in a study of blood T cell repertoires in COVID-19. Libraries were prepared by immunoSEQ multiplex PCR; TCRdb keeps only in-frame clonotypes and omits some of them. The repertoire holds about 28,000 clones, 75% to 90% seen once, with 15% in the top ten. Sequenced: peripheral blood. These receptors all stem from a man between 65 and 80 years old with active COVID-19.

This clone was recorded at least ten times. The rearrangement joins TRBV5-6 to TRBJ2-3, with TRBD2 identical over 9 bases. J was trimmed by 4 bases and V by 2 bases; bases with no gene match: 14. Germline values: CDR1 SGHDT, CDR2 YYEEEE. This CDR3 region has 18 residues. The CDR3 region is CASSLTPWASGDPDTQYF. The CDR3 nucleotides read TGTGCCAGCAGCTTAACCCCTTGGGCTAGCGGGGATCCAGATACGCAGTATTTT.

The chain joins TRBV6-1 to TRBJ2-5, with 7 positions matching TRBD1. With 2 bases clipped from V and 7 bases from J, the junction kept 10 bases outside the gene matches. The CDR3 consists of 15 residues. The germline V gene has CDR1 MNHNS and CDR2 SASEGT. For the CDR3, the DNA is TGTGCCAGCAGTGAACCTACAGGGGCTCGCGGGACCCAGTACTTC. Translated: CASSEPTGARGTQYF.

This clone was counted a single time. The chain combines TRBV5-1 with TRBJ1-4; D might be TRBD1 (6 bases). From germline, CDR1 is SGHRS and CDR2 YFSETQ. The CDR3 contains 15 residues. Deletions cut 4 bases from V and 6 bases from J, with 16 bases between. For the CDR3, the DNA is TGCGCCAGCAGCCGGCAGGGGAGGGGAGATGAAAAACTGTTTTTT. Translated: CASSRQGRGDEKLFF.

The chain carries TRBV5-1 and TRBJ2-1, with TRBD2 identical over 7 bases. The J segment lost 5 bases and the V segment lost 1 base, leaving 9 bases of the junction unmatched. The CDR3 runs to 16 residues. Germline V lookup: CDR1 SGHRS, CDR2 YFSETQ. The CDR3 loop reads CASSLTAQRGDNEQFF. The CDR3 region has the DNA TGCGCCAGCAGCTTGACTGCTCAGCGGGGAGACAATGAGCAGTTCTTC.

The CDR3: CASSPSPETQYF. For the CDR3, the DNA is TGTGCCAGCAGCCCTTCCCCAGAGACCCAGTACTTC. This sequence joins TRBV6-6 and TRBJ2-5; D is unresolved. The V gene lost 6 bases and the J gene lost 4 bases, with 9 bases spanning the gap. Germline V CDR1 and CDR2: MNHNY, SVGAGI (reference sequence). The CDR3 is 12 residues long.

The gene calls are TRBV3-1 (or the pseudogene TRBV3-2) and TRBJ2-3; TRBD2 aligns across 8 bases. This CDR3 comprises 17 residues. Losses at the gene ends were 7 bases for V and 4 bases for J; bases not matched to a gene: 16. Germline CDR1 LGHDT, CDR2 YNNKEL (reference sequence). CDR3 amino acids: CASTAPDGTSSADTQYF. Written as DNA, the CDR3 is TGTGCCAGCACCGCACCCGACGGGACTAGTTCTGCAGATACGCAGTATTTT.

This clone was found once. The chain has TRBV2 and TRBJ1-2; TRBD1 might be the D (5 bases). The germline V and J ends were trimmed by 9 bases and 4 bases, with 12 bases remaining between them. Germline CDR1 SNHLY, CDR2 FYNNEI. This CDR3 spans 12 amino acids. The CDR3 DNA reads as TGTGCCAGAAAACGACAGTCCTATGGCTACACCTTC. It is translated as CARKRQSYGYTF.

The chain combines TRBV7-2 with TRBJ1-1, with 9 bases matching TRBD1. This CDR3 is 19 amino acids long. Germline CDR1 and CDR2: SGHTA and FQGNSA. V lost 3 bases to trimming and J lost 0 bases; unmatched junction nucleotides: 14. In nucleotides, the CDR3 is TGTGCCAGCAGCTTTGGACAGGGGACCGCTTACTTTATGAACACTGAAGCTTTCTTT. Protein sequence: CASSFGQGTAYFMNTEAFF.

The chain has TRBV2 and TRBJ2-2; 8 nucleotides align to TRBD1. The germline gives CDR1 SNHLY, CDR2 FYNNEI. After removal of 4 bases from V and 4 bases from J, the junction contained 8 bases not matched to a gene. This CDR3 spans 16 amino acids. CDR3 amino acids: CASSVVGQGGTGELFF. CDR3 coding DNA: TGTGCCAGCAGTGTCGTCGGACAGGGAGGCACCGGGGAGCTGTTTTTT. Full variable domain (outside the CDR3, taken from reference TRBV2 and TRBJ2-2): EPEVTQTPSHQVTQMGQEVILRCVPISNHLYFYWYRQILGQKVEFLVSFYNNEISEKSEIFDDQFSVERPDGSNFTLKIRSTKLEDSAMYFCASSVVGQGGTGELFFGEGSRLTVL.

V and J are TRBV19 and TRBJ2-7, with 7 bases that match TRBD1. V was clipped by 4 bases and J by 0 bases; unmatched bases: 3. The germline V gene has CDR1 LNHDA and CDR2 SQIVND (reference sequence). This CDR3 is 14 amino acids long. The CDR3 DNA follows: TGTGCCAGTAGTACACAGGGGAGCTCCTACGAGCAGTACTTC. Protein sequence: CASSTQGSSYEQYF.

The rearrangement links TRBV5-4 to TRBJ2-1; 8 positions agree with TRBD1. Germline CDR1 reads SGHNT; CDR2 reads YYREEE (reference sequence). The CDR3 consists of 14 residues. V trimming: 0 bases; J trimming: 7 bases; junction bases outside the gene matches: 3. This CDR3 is CASSLEQGDNEQFF. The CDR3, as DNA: TGTGCCAGCAGCTTGGAACAGGGGGATAATGAGCAGTTCTTC.

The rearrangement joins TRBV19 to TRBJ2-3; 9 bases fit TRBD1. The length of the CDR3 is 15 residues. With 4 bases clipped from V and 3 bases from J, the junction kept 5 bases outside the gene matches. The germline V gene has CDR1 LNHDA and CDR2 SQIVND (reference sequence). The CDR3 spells CASSNRDRATDTQYF. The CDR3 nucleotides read TGTGCCAGTAGTAACCGGGACAGGGCTACAGATACGCAGTATTTT.

DNA of the CDR3: TGTGCCAGCCGGTTCTCCGGGAAAGAGACCCAGTACTTC. This sequence encodes CASRFSGKETQYF. The chain uses TRBV2 and TRBJ2-5; TRBD2 is a possible D gene (5 bases). In germline, CDR1 is SNHLY, CDR2 FYNNEI. CDR3 size: 13 residues. Trimming shortened V by 8 bases and J by 3 bases, and 13 bases separated the two germline ends.

In DNA, the CDR3 is TGTGCCAGCAGCTTGGGACAGGCCTTTTGGGGCTACACCTTC. It is translated as CASSLGQAFWGYTF. V gene TRBV5-8 combines with J gene TRBJ1-2, with D possibly being TRBD1 (6 bases). Germline V gene lookup returns CDR1 SGHTS and CDR2 YDEGEE. CDR3 length equals 14 residues. The ends were cut back, 0 bases at V and 8 bases at J, with 14 bases in the middle.

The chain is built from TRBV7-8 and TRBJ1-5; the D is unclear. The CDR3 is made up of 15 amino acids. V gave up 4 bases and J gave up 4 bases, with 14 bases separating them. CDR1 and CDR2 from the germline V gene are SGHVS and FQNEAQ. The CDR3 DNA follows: TGTGCCAGCAGCTCCCGGGAAGGCCCAAATCAGCCCCAGCATTTT. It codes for CASSSREGPNQPQHF.

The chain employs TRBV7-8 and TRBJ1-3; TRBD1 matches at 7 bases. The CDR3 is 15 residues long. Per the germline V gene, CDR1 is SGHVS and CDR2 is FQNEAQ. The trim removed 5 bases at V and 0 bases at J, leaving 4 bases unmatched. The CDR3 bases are TGTGCCAGCAGCGCCGGGACAGCCTCTGGAAACACCATATATTTT. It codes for CASSAGTASGNTIYF.

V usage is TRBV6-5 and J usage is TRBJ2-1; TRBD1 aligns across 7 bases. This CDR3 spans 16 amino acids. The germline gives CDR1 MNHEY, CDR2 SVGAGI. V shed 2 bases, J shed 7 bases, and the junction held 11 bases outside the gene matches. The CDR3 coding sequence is TGTGCCAGCAGTTACGGGACAGACGGTCCGCTGAATGAGCAGTTCTTC. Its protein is CASSYGTDGPLNEQFF.

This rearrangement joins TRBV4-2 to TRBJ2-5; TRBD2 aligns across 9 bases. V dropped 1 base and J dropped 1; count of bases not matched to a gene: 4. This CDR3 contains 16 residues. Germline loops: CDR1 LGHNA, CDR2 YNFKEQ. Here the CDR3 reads CASSQVSGGSQETQYF. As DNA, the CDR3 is TGTGCCAGCAGCCAAGTAAGCGGGGGGTCCCAAGAGACCCAGTACTTC.

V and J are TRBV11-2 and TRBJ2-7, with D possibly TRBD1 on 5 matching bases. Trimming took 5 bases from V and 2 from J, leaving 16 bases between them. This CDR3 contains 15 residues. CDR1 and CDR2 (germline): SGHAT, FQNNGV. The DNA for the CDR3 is TGTGCCAGCAGCAATATCTGGACACCTACCTACGAGCAGTACTTC. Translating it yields CASSNIWTPTYEQYF.

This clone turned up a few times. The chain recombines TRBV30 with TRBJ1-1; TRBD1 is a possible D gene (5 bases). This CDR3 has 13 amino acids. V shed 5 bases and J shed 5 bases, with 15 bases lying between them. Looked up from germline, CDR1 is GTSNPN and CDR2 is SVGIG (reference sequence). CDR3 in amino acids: CAWGSWGGTEAFF. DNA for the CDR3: TGTGCCTGGGGCTCCTGGGGGGGGACTGAAGCTTTCTTT. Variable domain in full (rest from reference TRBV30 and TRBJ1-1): SQTIHQWPATLVQPVGSPLSLECTVEGTSNPNLYWYRQAAGRGLQLLFYSVGIGQISSEVPQNLSASRPQDRQFILSSKKLLLSDSGFYLCAWGSWGGTEAFFGQGTRLTVV.

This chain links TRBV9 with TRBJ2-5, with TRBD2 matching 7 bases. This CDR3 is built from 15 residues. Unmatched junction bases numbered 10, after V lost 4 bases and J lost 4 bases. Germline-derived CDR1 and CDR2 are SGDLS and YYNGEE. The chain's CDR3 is CASSRPRGGIETQYF. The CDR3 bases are TGTGCCAGCAGCCGTCCAAGGGGAGGGATAGAGACCCAGTACTTC. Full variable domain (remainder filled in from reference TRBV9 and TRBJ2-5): DSGVTQTPKHLITATGQRVTLRCSPRSGDLSVYWYQQSLDQGLQFLIQYYNGEERAKGNILERFSAQQFPDLHSELNLSSLELGDSALYFCASSRPRGGIETQYFGPGTRLLVL.

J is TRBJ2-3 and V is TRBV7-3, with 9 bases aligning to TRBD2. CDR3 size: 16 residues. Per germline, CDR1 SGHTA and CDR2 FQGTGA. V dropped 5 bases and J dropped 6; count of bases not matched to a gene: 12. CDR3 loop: CASSPIGGGAADTQYF. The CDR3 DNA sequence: TGTGCCAGCAGCCCAATAGGCGGGGGGGCGGCCGATACGCAGTATTTT.

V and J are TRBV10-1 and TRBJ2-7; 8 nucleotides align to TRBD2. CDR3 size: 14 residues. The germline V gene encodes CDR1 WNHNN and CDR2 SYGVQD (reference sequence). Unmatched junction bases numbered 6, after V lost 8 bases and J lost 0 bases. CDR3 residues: CASWERGISYEQYF. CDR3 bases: TGCGCCAGCTGGGAGCGGGGGATCTCCTACGAGCAGTACTTC.

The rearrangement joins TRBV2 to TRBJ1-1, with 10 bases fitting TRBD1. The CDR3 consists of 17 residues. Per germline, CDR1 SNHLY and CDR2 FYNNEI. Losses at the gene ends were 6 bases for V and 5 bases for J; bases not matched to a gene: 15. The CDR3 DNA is TGTGCCAGCAGGGGGTTTCAAGCGGGACAGGGGAAAACTGAAGCTTTCTTT. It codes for CASRGFQAGQGKTEAFF.

The CDR3 DNA is TGTGCCACCAGTGATGGAGGGAGCAATCAGCCCCAGCATTTT. Its translation is CATSDGGSNQPQHF. The V call is TRBV24-1, the J call TRBJ1-5; D not certain. The CDR3 consists of 14 residues. The V end lost 3 bases, the J end lost 1 base, and 6 bases lay between the germline ends. Looked up from germline, CDR1 is KGHDR and CDR2 is SFDVKD.

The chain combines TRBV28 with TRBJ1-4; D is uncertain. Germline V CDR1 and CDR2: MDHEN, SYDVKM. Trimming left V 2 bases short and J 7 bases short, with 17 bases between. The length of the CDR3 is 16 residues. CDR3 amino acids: CASSLNSIGFAEKLFF. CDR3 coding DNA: TGTGCCAGCAGTTTAAACTCGATTGGTTTCGCTGAAAAACTGTTTTTT. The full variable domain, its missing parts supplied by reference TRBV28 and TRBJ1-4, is DVKVTQSSRYLVKRTGEKVFLECVQDMDHENMFWYRQDPGLGLRLIYFSYDVKMKEKGDIPEGYSVSREKKERFSLILESASTNQTSMYLCASSLNSIGFAEKLFFGSGTQLSVL.

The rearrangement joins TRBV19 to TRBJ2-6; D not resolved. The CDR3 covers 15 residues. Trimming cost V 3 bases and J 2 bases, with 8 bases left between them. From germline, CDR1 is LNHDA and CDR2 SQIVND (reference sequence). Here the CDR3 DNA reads TGTGCCAGTAGTATGACTCGGGCTGGGGCCAACGTCCTGACTTTC. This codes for CASSMTRAGANVLTF.

The CDR3 nucleotides read TGTGCCATCAGTGAGTCGAACAACAAGAATTCACCCCTCCACTTT. This translates into CAISESNNKNSPLHF. This sequence joins TRBV10-3 and TRBJ1-6; no reliable D call. Trimming removed 0 bases at V and 7 bases at J, with 10 bases between. The length of the CDR3 is 15 residues. CDR1 and CDR2 from the germline V gene are ENHRY and SYGVKD.

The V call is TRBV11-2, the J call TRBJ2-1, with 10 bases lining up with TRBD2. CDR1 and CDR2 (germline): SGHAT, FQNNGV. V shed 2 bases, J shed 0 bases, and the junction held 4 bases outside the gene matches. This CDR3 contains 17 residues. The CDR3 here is CASSLPAGGSSYNEQFF. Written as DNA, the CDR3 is TGTGCCAGCAGCTTACCAGCGGGGGGGAGCTCCTACAATGAGCAGTTCTTC. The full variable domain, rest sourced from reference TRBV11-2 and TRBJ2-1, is EAGVAQSPRYKIIEKRQSVAFWCNPISGHATLYWYQQILGQGPKLLIQFQNNGVVDDSQLPKDRFSAERLKGVDSTLKIQPAKLEDSAVYLCASSLPAGGSSYNEQFFGPGTRLTVL.

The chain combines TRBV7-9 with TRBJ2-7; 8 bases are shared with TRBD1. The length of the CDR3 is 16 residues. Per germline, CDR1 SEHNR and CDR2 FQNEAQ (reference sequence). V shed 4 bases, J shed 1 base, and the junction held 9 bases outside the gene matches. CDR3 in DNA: TGTGCCAGCAGCTCCCCCGGGACAGGTTATTCCTACGAGCAGTACTTC. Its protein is CASSSPGTGYSYEQYF. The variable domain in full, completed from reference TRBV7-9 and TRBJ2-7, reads DTGVSQNPRHKITKRGQNVTFRCDPISEHNRLYWYRQTLGQGPEFLTYFQNEAQLEKSRLLSDRFSAERPKGSFSTLEIQRTEQGDSAMYLCASSSPGTGYSYEQYFGPGTRLTVT.

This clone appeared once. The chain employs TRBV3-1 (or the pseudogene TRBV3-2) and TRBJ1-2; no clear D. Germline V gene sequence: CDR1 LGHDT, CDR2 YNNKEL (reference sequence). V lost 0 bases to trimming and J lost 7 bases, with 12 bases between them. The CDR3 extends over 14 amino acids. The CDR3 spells CASSQERGVVGYTF. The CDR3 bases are TGTGCCAGCAGCCAAGAACGGGGAGTAGTTGGCTACACCTTC.

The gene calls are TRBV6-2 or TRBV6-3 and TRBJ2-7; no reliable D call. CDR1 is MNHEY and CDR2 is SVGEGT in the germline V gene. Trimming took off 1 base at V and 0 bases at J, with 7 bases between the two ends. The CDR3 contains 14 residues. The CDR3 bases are TGTGCCAGCAGTTACTTTCCGGGCTCCTACGAGCAGTACTTC. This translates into CASSYFPGSYEQYF.